This T cell receptor beta chain stems from a study of CD8 T cells in Susac syndrome. Study-level results: The study admitted that it had a relatively small number of individuals in its TCR sequencing and HLA analysis.

V was cut by 0 bases and J by 1 base, with 9 bases left in between. The germline gives CDR1 MNHEY, CDR2 SVGAGI. The CDR3 is 15 amino acids. Sequencing of TCR beta was undertaken in CD8+ and CD4+ T cells derived from blood. The multiple sclerosis control group comprised treatment-naive patients with stable or active relapsing-remitting disease. An input of roughly 0.45 to 1 ug of RNA was subjected to reverse transcription using random hexamers. Amplification of TCR beta CDR3 was carried out by immunoSEQ multiplex PCR, which covered 54 Vbeta and 13 Jbeta segments. TCRdb ran MiXCR on the immunoSEQ multiplex PCR reads and lists one entry per CDR3 protein. The top ten clones hold roughly 0.53% of a sample with 100,000 to 150,000 distinct CDR3 sequences, 75% to 90% of them seen once. As to this clonotype: Its antigen remains unknown.

The rearrangement uses TRBV6-5 and TRBJ1-1; unclear D gene. This sequence was found in a human donor with multiple sclerosis. Sequenced input: CD8+ T cells from PBMCs. The CDR3 region is CASSYSLSGNTEAFF. CDR3 DNA sequence: TGTGCCAGCAGTTACTCTCTGTCGGGGAACACTGAAGCTTTCTTT.